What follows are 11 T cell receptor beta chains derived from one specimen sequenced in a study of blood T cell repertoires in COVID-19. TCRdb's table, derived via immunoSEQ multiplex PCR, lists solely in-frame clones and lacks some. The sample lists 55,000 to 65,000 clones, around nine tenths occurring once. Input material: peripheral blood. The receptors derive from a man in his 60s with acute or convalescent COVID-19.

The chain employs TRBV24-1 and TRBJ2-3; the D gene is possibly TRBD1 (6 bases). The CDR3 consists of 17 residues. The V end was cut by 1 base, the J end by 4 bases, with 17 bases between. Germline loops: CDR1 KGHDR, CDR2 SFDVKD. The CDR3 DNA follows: TGTGCCACCAGTGATTTCAGGGGAAGAGGGGTGGCAGATACGCAGTATTTT. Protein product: CATSDFRGRGVADTQYF.

The CDR3 DNA follows: TGCGCCAGCAGCTTGAGGACTAGCGGGGGGAGCTCCTACGAGCAGTACTTC. It yields the protein CASSLRTSGGSSYEQYF. The rearrangement links TRBV5-1 to TRBJ2-7, with 14 bases aligning to TRBD2. Germline V gene lookup returns CDR1 SGHRS and CDR2 YFSETQ. Trimming at V came to 1 base and at J to 0 bases, leaving 3 bases not matched to a gene. The CDR3 is 17 amino acids.

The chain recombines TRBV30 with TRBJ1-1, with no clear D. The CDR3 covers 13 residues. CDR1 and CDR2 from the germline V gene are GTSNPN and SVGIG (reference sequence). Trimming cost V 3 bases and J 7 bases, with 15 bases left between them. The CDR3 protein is CAWSSLGAGEAFF. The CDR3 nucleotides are TGTGCCTGGAGCTCGTTGGGAGCCGGTGAAGCTTTCTTT.

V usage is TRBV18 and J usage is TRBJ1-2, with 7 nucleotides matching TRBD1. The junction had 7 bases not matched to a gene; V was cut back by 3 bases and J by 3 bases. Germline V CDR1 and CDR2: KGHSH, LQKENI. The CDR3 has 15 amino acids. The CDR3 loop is CASSPRGADDYGYTF. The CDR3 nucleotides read TGTGCCAGCTCACCCAGGGGGGCGGATGACTATGGCTACACCTTC. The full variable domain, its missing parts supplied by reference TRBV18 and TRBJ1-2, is NAGVMQNPRHLVRRRGQEARLRCSPMKGHSHVYWYRQLPEEGLKFMVYLQKENIIDESGMPKERFSAEFPKEGPSILRIQQVVRGDSAAYFCASSPRGADDYGYTFGSGTRLTVV.

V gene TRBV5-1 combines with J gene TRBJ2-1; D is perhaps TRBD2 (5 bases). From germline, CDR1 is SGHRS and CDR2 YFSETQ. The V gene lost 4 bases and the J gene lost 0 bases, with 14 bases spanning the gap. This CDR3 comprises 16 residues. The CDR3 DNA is TGCGCCAGCAGCCCCCTGACGGGGTTCTCCTACAATGAGCAGTTCTTC. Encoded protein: CASSPLTGFSYNEQFF.

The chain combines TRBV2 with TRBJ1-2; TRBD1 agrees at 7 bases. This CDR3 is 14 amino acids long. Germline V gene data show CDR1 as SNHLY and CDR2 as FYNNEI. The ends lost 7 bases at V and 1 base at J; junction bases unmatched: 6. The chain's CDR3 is CASKLDRSNYGYTF. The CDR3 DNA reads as TGTGCCAGCAAACTGGACAGGAGTAACTATGGCTACACCTTC.

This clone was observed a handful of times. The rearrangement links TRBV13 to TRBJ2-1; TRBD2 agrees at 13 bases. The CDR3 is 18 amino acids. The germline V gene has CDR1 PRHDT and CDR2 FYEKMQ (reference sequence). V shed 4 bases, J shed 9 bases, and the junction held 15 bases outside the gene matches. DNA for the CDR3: TGTGCCAGCAGCTCCCCCTTTCGACTAGCGGGAGGAGATGCTGAGCAGTTCTTC. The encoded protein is CASSSPFRLAGGDAEQFF.

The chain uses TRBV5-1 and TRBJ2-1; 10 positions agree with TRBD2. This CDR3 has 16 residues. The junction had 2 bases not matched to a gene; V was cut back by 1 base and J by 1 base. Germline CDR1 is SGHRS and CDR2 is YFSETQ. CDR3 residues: CASSLQAGGSYNEQFF. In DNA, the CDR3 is TGCGCCAGCAGCTTGCAAGCGGGGGGGTCCTACAATGAGCAGTTCTTC.

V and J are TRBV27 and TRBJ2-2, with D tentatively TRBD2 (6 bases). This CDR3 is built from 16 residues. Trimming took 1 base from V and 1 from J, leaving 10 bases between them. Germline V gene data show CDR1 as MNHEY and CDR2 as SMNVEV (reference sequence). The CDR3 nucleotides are TGTGCCAGCAGTTTATTTGGAGGGGAGAACACCGGGGAGCTGTTTTTT. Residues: CASSLFGGENTGELFF.

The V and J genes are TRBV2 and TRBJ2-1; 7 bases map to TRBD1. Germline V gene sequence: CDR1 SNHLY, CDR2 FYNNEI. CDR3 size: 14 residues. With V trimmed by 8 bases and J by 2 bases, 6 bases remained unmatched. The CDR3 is CASLPGQTYNEQFF. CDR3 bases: TGTGCCAGCCTACCGGGACAGACCTACAATGAGCAGTTCTTC.

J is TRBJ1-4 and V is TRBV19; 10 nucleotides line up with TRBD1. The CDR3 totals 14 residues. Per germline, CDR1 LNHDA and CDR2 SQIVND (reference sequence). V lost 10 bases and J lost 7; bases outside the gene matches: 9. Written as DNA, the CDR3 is TGTGCCATCACACGACAGGGGGCGCGTGAAAAACTGTTTTTT. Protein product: CAITRQGAREKLFF.